Listed here are 21 T cell receptor beta chains from one sample, sequenced in a study of T cells in Graves' hyperthyroidism and ophthalmopathy. From RNA transcripts, TCR beta CDR3 regions were amplified. The HTBI set primed first-round TCR CDR3 RT-PCR. MiXCR, applied by TCRdb to the multiplex PCR reads, yields one record per CDR3 protein. In the table there are 550,000 to 650,000 distinct CDR3 sequences, around 13% of which are singletons. The sequencing input was blood. These receptors all come from a woman between 25 and 40 years old with Graves' hyperthyroidism that later progressed to Graves' ophthalmopathy.

At least ten counts were recorded for this clonotype. V and J are TRBV11-2 and TRBJ2-2; D remains ambiguous. The V gene's germline CDR1 is SGHAT and CDR2 FQNNGV. With 5 bases removed from V and 5 bases from J, the gap between germline ends came to 15 bases. This CDR3 is 15 amino acids long. CDR3 protein: CASSPIIDRTGELFF. The CDR3 DNA follows: TGTGCCAGCAGCCCGATCATAGACCGTACCGGGGAGCTGTTTTTT.

The chain uses TRBV6-2 or TRBV6-3 and TRBJ2-1; 7 bases are shared with TRBD2. CDR1 MNHEY and CDR2 SVGEGT come from the germline V gene. There are 14 residues in the CDR3. V shed 6 bases and J 8 bases; nucleotides not matched to a gene: 10. DNA for the CDR3: TGTGCCAGCAGCGGCGGGGCGGGAGCCTATGAGCAGTTCTTC. Protein sequence: CASSGGAGAYEQFF.

This clonotype was counted ten times or more. The chain links TRBV19 to TRBJ1-2, with TRBD1 as a possible D gene (5 bases). From germline, CDR1 is LNHDA and CDR2 SQIVND (reference sequence). The CDR3 is made up of 13 amino acids. V gave up 7 bases and J gave up 6 bases, with 15 bases separating them. The CDR3 spells CASTQPGRDGYTF. DNA of the CDR3: TGTGCCAGTACCCAGCCGGGACGGGATGGCTACACCTTC.

The chain recombines TRBV4-3 with TRBJ2-5; the D is unclear. V lost 1 base and J 4 bases, leaving 7 bases between the germline ends. Germline-derived CDR1 and CDR2 are LGHNA and YSLEER. The length of the CDR3 is 13 residues. The CDR3 loop reads CASSQATGETQYF. CDR3 DNA sequence: TGCGCCAGCAGCCAAGCCACTGGAGAGACCCAGTACTTC.

V is TRBV7-2 and J is TRBJ2-7; 13 positions match TRBD2. Per germline, CDR1 SGHTA and CDR2 FQGNSA. Unmatched junction bases numbered 6, after V lost 5 bases and J lost 5 bases. CDR3 length: 15 residues. In DNA, the CDR3 is TGTGCCAGCAGCCCCACTAGCGGGAGGGGCAACGAGCAGTACGTC. Residues: CASSPTSGRGNEQYV.

The V call is TRBV20-1, the J call TRBJ2-1; D remains unclear. The CDR3 consists of 14 residues. Per the germline V gene, CDR1 is DFQATT and CDR2 is SNEGSKA (reference sequence). V lost 0 bases to trimming and J lost 2 bases, with 8 bases between them. CDR3 protein: CSARDSAAYNEQFF. CDR3 sequence (DNA): TGCAGTGCTAGAGATTCGGCCGCCTACAATGAGCAGTTCTTC.

This clonotype occurred many times. The chain links TRBV28 to TRBJ2-3, with 13 nucleotides matching TRBD2. The germline V gene encodes CDR1 MDHEN and CDR2 SYDVKM. The V and J ends lost 3 bases and 2 bases, in that order; junction bases with no gene match: 5. The CDR3 runs 17 residues. CDR3 amino acids: CASSFGTSGTFTDTQYF. The DNA of the CDR3 is TGTGCCAGCAGTTTCGGGACTAGCGGGACCTTCACAGATACGCAGTATTTT. Combining the CDR3 with reference TRBV28 and TRBJ2-3 gives the whole variable domain DVKVTQSSRYLVKRTGEKVFLECVQDMDHENMFWYRQDPGLGLRLIYFSYDVKMKEKGDIPEGYSVSREKKERFSLILESASTNQTSMYLCASSFGTSGTFTDTQYFGPGTRLTVL.

The chain uses TRBV19 and TRBJ2-3, with TRBD1 matching 10 bases. J lost 5 bases, V lost 1 base, and 6 bases had no gene match. The CDR3 spans 16 residues. Germline assignment: CDR1 LNHDA and CDR2 SQIVND (reference sequence). CDR3 coding DNA: TGTGCCAGTAGTATAGTAGGGACAGGGGTTGTAGATACGCAGTATTTT. Protein product: CASSIVGTGVVDTQYF.

Points on this clonotype: A much more abundant neighbour one base away suggests this may be a read error. The chain carries TRBV5-1 and TRBJ1-2; D not resolved. CDR3 length: 13 amino acids. CDR1 SGHRS and CDR2 YFSETQ come from the germline V gene. Trimming took off 0 bases at V and 2 bases at J, with 5 bases between the two ends. The CDR3 region has the DNA TGCGCCAGCAGCTTGGAGGAGAACTATGGCTACACCTTC. This translates into CASSLEENYGYTF.

At least ten counts were recorded for this clonotype. This chain uses TRBV2 with TRBJ2-1; D remains unclear. V was cut by 5 bases and J by 4 bases, with 15 bases left in between. CDR1 is SNHLY and CDR2 is FYNNEI in the germline V gene. This CDR3 spans 15 amino acids. The DNA of the CDR3 is TGTGCCAGCAGTCACAGTGCGTTCGGGTACAATGAGCAGTTCTTC. It encodes CASSHSAFGYNEQFF.

In this sample, this clonotype turned up many times. This rearrangement joins TRBV27 to TRBJ1-2; no reliable D call. From germline, CDR1 is MNHEY and CDR2 SMNVEV (reference sequence). Trimming left V 3 bases short and J 4 bases short, with 9 bases between. The CDR3 loop spans 13 amino acids. The CDR3 sequence is CASSLSDLYGYTF. The CDR3, as DNA: TGTGCCAGCAGTTTGTCCGATCTCTATGGCTACACCTTC.

This clonotype was counted at least ten times. The chain has TRBV30 and TRBJ1-5; no firm D call. This CDR3 contains 13 residues. From germline, CDR1 is GTSNPN and CDR2 SVGIG (reference sequence). Trimming took off 3 bases at V and 4 bases at J, with 10 bases between the two ends. CDR3 amino acids: CAWSRAGNQPQHF. In DNA, the CDR3 is TGTGCCTGGAGCCGCGCGGGAAATCAGCCCCAGCATTTT.

V is TRBV12-3 or TRBV12-4 and J is TRBJ2-5; 9 bases fit TRBD2. This CDR3 has 14 amino acids. Unmatched junction bases numbered 10, after V lost 5 bases and J lost 9 bases. CDR3 bases: TGTGCCAGCAGTCCCCTTCGGCGGGAGGGGGCCCAGTACTTC. Translation gives CASSPLRREGAQYF.

This chain joins TRBV7-3 and TRBJ2-2; 7 nucleotides agree with TRBD1. The CDR3 consists of 16 residues. CDR1 is SGHTA, CDR2 FQGTGA, per germline. The ends lost 5 bases at V and 2 bases at J; junction bases unmatched: 8. The CDR3 here is CASSARDRLNTGELFF. CDR3 bases: TGTGCCAGCAGCGCCCGGGACAGACTAAACACCGGGGAGCTGTTTTTT.

This clonotype has a count of ten or more. V is TRBV27 and J is TRBJ2-3; D unclear. The CDR3 covers 12 residues. V lost 6 bases, J lost 6 bases, and 10 bases lay in between. The germline CDR1 and CDR2 sequences are MNHEY and SMNVEV (reference sequence). The CDR3 DNA sequence: TGTGCCAGCAGCCACCTTAGGGATACGCAGTATTTT. Translating gives CASSHLRDTQYF.

This sequence joins TRBV12-3 or TRBV12-4 and TRBJ2-7; D is undetermined. Between the trimmed V and J ends, which lost 6 bases and 6 bases, there was a span of 18 bases. The CDR3 has 14 residues. CDR3 sequence (DNA): TGTGCCAGCAGAAGCAAACTATCGGCTAGCGAGCAGTACTTC. Amino acid sequence: CASRSKLSASEQYF.

This chain uses TRBV27 with TRBJ2-7; tentative D call: TRBD1 (5 bases). Trimming stripped 6 bases from V and 2 bases from J, with 14 bases between. The CDR3 is 14 amino acids. Germline lookup yields CDR1 MNHEY and CDR2 SMNVEV (reference sequence). The CDR3 nucleotides read TGTGCCAGCAGCTTAGGATCAGGGCCCTACGAGCAGTACTTC. Translated, it gives CASSLGSGPYEQYF.

This clonotype was detected many times. This chain links TRBV19 with TRBJ2-1; D is ambiguous. The CDR3 is 15 residues long. Germline-derived CDR1 and CDR2 are LNHDA and SQIVND (reference sequence). The germline V and J ends were trimmed by 3 bases and 9 bases, with 18 bases remaining between them. The CDR3 region has the DNA TGTGCCAGTAGTATTTTAGACCCTCTCCTTGGTGAGCAGTTCTTC. Amino acid sequence: CASSILDPLLGEQFF.

This clonotype was seen repeatedly, ten times or more. V and J are TRBV20-1 and TRBJ2-1, with TRBD2 matching over 11 bases. This CDR3 has 15 amino acids. Germline trimming cut 0 bases from V and 7 bases from J; bases unmatched to any gene: 5. The germline gives CDR1 DFQATT, CDR2 SNEGSKA (reference sequence). The CDR3 DNA is TGCAGTGCTAGAGATTCTTCTAGCGGGAGGAATGAGCAGTTCTTC. This codes for CSARDSSSGRNEQFF.

This clonotype has a count of ten or more. The CDR3 region is CASSLMLATGYEQYF. CDR3 sequence (DNA): TGTGCCAGCAGTTTAATGTTGGCGACGGGGTACGAGCAGTACTTC. The rearrangement uses TRBV27 and TRBJ2-7; the D gene is possibly TRBD2 (5 bases). The CDR3 is 15 residues long. Trimming took 2 bases from V and 4 from J, leaving 15 bases between them. Germline V lookup: CDR1 MNHEY, CDR2 SMNVEV (reference sequence).

This clonotype has a handful of counts. V is TRBV15 and J is TRBJ2-7; weak D call: TRBD2 (5 bases). Germline lookup yields CDR1 LNHNV and CDR2 YYDKDF (reference sequence). The CDR3 runs to 14 residues. Trimming removed 5 bases from V and 2 bases from J, with 13 bases in between. The CDR3 region is CATSVSETAYEQYF. The CDR3 region has the DNA TGTGCCACCAGCGTTAGCGAAACAGCCTACGAGCAGTACTTC.